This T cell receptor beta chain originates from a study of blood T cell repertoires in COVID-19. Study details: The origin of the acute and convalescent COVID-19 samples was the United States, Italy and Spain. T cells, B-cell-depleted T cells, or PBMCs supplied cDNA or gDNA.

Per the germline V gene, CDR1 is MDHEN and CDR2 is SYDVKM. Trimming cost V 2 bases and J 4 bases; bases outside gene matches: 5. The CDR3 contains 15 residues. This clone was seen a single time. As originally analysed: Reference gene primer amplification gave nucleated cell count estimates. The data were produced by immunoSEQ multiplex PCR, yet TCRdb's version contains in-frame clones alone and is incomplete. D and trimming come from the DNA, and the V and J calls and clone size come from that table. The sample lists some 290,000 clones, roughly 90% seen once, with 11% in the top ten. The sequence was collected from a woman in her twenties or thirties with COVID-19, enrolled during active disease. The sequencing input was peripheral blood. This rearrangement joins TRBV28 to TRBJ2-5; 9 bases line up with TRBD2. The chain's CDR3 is CASSLPSTSGETQYF. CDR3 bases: TGTGCCAGCAGTTTACCCTCGACTAGCGGAGAGACCCAGTACTTC.